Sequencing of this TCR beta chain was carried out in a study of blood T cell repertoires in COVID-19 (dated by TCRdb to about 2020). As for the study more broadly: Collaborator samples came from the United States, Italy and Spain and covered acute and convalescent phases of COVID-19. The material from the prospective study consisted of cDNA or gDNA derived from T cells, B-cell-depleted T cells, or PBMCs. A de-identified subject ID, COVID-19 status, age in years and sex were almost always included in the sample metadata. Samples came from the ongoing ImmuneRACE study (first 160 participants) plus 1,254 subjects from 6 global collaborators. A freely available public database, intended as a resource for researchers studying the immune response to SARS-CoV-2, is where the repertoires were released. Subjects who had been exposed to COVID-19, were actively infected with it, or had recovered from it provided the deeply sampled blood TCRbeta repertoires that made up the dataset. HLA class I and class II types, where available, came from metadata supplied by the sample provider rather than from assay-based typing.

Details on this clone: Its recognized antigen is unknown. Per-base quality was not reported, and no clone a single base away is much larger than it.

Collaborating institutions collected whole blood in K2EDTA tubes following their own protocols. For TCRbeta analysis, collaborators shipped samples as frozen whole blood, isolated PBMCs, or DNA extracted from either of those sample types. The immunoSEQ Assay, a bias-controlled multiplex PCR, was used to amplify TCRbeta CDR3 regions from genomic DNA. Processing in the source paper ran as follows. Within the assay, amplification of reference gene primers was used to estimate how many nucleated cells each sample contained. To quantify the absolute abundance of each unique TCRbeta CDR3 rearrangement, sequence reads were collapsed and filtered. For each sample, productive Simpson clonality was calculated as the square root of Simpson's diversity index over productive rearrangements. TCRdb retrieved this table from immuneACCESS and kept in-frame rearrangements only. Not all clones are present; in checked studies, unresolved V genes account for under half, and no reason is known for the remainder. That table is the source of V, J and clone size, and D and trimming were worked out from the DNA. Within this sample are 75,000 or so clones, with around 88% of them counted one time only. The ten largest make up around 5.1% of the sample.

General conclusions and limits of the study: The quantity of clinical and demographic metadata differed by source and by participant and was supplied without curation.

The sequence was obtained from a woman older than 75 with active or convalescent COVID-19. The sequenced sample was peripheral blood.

The DNA reads as follows: TGTGCCAGCAGCGCCTATCGGAACACTGAAGCTTTCTTT. This codes for CASSAYRNTEAFF. The receptor chain draws on TRBV7-9 and TRBJ1-1; the D segment cannot be called with confidence. According to the germline V gene (reference sequence), CDR1 reads SEHNR and CDR2 reads FQNEAQ. The CDR3 goes from the cysteine to the phenylalanine over 13 residues. Only the CDR3 region is kept as DNA, spanning 39 bases read in frame from base 1. V loses 5 bases, J loses 1 base, and the germline ends lie 8 bases apart.